This T cell receptor (beta chain) stems from a study of blood T cells in healthy people across ages. The authors drew around 9.4 milliliters of peripheral blood from each donor. Isolated PBMCs totaled at least 6.5 million in each sample. Samples each had at least 5.5 micrograms of total RNA extracted. As for this clonotype: What it binds is not known.

Findings and limits, study-wide: Measured against age, TCR beta diversity per million T cells decreased in a roughly linear manner.

Primers used in a second PCR of roughly 6 to 12 cycles were a sample-barcoded 5' primer and a J-beta primer mix. Each CDR3 protein is one row after TCRdb ran MiXCR on the 5' RACE reads. The sample has approximately 1,700,000 distinct CDR3 sequences; around 42% are singletons. CDR3 length: 13 amino acids. Germline CDR1 is MGHRA and CDR2 is YSYEKL. With V trimmed by 5 bases and J by 6 bases, 4 bases remained unmatched. This receptor was obtained from a human donor in good health. Input material: blood. The rearrangement joins TRBV4-1 to TRBJ2-5; 9 bases are shared with TRBD1. CDR3 DNA: TGCGCCAGCAGCTACAGGGGGCTAAAGACCCAGTACTTC. Protein: CASSYRGLKTQYF.